This T cell receptor (beta chain) was sequenced for a study of blood T cell repertoires in COVID-19. Trimming removed 7 bases at V and 7 bases at J, with 13 bases between. Per the germline V gene, CDR1 is MNHEY and CDR2 is SVGAGI. The CDR3 is made up of 13 amino acids. TCRdb keeps only in-frame clones here, not all; method: immunoSEQ multiplex PCR. The top ten hold roughly 6% of the sample, which has more than 95,000 clones, 91% seen once. This chain joins TRBV6-5 and TRBJ1-4; D gene unclear. This receptor was identified in a human donor in a cohort sampled during active COVID-19. The sample taken for sequencing was peripheral blood. CDR3 in amino acids: CASMRAGSEKLFF. The DNA of the CDR3 is TGTGCCAGCATGCGGGCGGGGAGTGAAAAACTGTTTTTT.